These 15 T cell receptor beta chains were all obtained from the same sample, sequenced in a study of OX40 agonist ivuxolimab in advanced cancers. Libraries came from the immunoSEQ multiplex PCR assay. The table comes from immuneACCESS by way of TCRdb, which keeps in-frame sequences with V and J called. Part of the clones is missing from these tables; in studies checked, under half for an unresolved V gene and the rest for unknown reasons. Within this sample are some 55,000 clones, with roughly 80% of them counted one time only. The ten largest clones take up approximately 4.4% of the sample. Sequenced material: CD4+ or CD8+ T cells sorted from blood, taken in a trial of the OX40 agonist ivuxolimab. These receptors came from an adult with an advanced solid tumor such as melanoma, head and neck, liver or kidney cancer.

The sample holds a few counts of this clone. This chain joins TRBV28 and TRBJ1-2; D is unclear. Germline lookup yields CDR1 MDHEN and CDR2 SYDVKM. This CDR3 comprises 15 residues. Trimming left V 7 bases short and J 1 base short, with 16 bases between. CDR3 DNA sequence: TGTGCCAGCACCCCTCCCACACGATTTAACTATGGCTACACCTTC. Residues: CASTPPTRFNYGYTF.

The chain is built from TRBV5-1 and TRBJ1-3, with D perhaps matching TRBD1 (5 bases). Trimming left V 0 bases short and J 3 bases short, with 16 bases between. This CDR3 has 17 residues. The germline V gene has CDR1 SGHRS and CDR2 YFSETQ. CDR3 sequence: CASSLASEGRFGNTIYF. The CDR3 nucleotides read TGCGCCAGCAGCTTGGCCTCAGAGGGGAGGTTTGGAAACACCATATATTTT.

This clone has just a few counts. The chain links TRBV27 to TRBJ2-1; 7 positions agree with TRBD1. V dropped 5 bases and J dropped 4; count of bases not matched to a gene: 5. Per the germline V gene, CDR1 is MNHEY and CDR2 is SMNVEV (reference sequence). The CDR3 extends over 14 amino acids. In DNA form, the CDR3 reads TGTGCCAGCAGTATCCGGGACAGATACAATGAGCAGTTCTTC. Its translation: CASSIRDRYNEQFF.

On this clone: Other DNA sequences of this sample code for an identical CDR3. V gene TRBV19 combines with J gene TRBJ1-5; 10 bases match TRBD1. V lost 6 bases and J lost 1; bases outside the gene matches: 3. Germline V lookup: CDR1 LNHDA, CDR2 SQIVND (reference sequence). This CDR3 contains 15 residues. In DNA form, the CDR3 reads TGTGCCAGTAGGACAGGGGGCGGAAGCAATCAGCCCCAGCATTTT. Translated: CASRTGGGSNQPQHF.

This clone was recorded a few times. The CDR3 DNA follows: TGTGCCAGCAGCTTGGGTACGGAGACAGTCCAAAGGGAGACCCAGTACTTC. This sequence encodes CASSLGTETVQRETQYF. This sequence joins TRBV5-5 and TRBJ2-5; D is perhaps TRBD1 (5 bases). V was trimmed by 0 bases and J by 5 bases, leaving 20 bases between them. The germline gives CDR1 SGHKS, CDR2 YYEKEE (reference sequence). The CDR3 is 17 residues long.

The V gene is TRBV2, the J gene TRBJ1-6, with D possibly being TRBD1 (5 bases). The CDR3 is 15 amino acids. Germline assignment: CDR1 SNHLY and CDR2 FYNNEI. Trimming pared 6 bases from V and 6 bases from J, leaving 15 bases between. CDR3: CASRKTDNPNSPLHF. The DNA for the CDR3 is TGTGCCAGCAGGAAGACAGATAACCCTAATTCACCCCTCCACTTT.

The DNA for the CDR3 is TGTGCCAGCAGTTTATCGGGTAGGGCTGCTCAGCCCCAGCATTTT. It is translated as CASSLSGRAAQPQHF. The chain uses TRBV28 and TRBJ1-5; D gene unclear. Germline values: CDR1 MDHEN, CDR2 SYDVKM. V was pared by 1 base and J by 6 bases, with 13 bases between. This CDR3 is 15 amino acids long. Together with reference TRBV28 and TRBJ1-5, the CDR3 gives the full variable domain: DVKVTQSSRYLVKRTGEKVFLECVQDMDHENMFWYRQDPGLGLRLIYFSYDVKMKEKGDIPEGYSVSREKKERFSLILESASTNQTSMYLCASSLSGRAAQPQHFGDGTRLSIL.

This rearrangement joins TRBV7-2 to TRBJ1-6; D perhaps matches TRBD1 (5 bases). Germline values: CDR1 SGHTA, CDR2 FQGNSA. Trimming pared 5 bases from V and 6 bases from J, leaving 26 bases between. This CDR3 is built from 19 residues. The DNA of the CDR3 is TGTGCCAGCAGCCTCCGGCAGCAATACTACCGGGACTTTAATTCACCCCTCCACTTT. This sequence encodes CASSLRQQYYRDFNSPLHF. The complete variable domain, with remaining parts taken from reference TRBV7-2 and TRBJ1-6, reads GAGVSQSPSNKVTEKGKDVELRCDPISGHTALYWYRQSLGQGLEFLIYFQGNSAPDKSGLPSDRFSAERTGGSVSTLTIQRTQQEDSAVYLCASSLRQQYYRDFNSPLHFGNGTRLTVT.

This chain links TRBV7-2 with TRBJ2-3; maybe TRBD1 (5 bases). V shed 5 bases and J shed 1 base, with 13 bases lying between them. Germline V gene sequence: CDR1 SGHTA, CDR2 FQGNSA. CDR3 length equals 15 residues. The CDR3 nucleotides are TGTGCCAGCAGCCGTCCCCAGGGTGGCACAGATACGCAGTATTTT. Residues: CASSRPQGGTDTQYF.

This clone was recorded once. This chain connects TRBV14 to TRBJ1-1; unclear D gene. The V gene lost 4 bases and the J gene lost 0 bases, with 12 bases spanning the gap. The CDR3 spans 15 residues. Germline V gene sequence: CDR1 SGHDN, CDR2 FVKESK. CDR3 loop: CASSPKMLLNTEAFF. CDR3 sequence (DNA): TGTGCCAGCAGCCCCAAAATGCTACTGAACACTGAAGCTTTCTTT.

J is TRBJ2-3 and V is TRBV5-1, with 7 bases that match TRBD1. CDR3 size: 16 residues. Germline V gene sequence: CDR1 SGHRS, CDR2 YFSETQ. V shed 4 bases, J shed 0 bases, and the junction held 8 bases outside the gene matches. The CDR3 spells CASSPDRALSTDTQYF. CDR3 coding DNA: TGCGCCAGCAGCCCTGACAGGGCCCTTAGCACAGATACGCAGTATTTT.

This clone was detected a few times. The chain recombines TRBV6-5 with TRBJ2-7, with a tentative D call TRBD1 (6 bases). Trimming cost V 7 bases and J 5 bases, with 15 bases left between them. Germline CDR1 is MNHEY and CDR2 is SVGAGI. CDR3 length: 13 residues. In DNA form, the CDR3 reads TGTGCCAGCACCCCCCCCAGGGGACACGAGCAGTACTTC. Encoded protein: CASTPPRGHEQYF.

The rearrangement joins TRBV27 to TRBJ1-5; no clear D. Per the germline V gene, CDR1 is MNHEY and CDR2 is SMNVEV (reference sequence). Trimming shortened V by 5 bases and J by 4 bases, and 15 bases separated the two germline ends. The CDR3 is made up of 15 amino acids. The CDR3 coding sequence is TGTGCCAGCAGTCCCATCGGGAGGGTAAATCAGCCCCAGCATTTT. This sequence encodes CASSPIGRVNQPQHF.

The chain links TRBV7-2 to TRBJ2-7; perhaps TRBD2 as D (6 bases). The V end lost 4 bases, the J end lost 2 bases, and 6 bases lay between the germline ends. The CDR3 has 12 residues. Germline-derived CDR1 and CDR2 are SGHTA and FQGNSA. CDR3 DNA: TGTGCCAGCAGCTGGACTACCTACGAGCAGTACTTC. Residues: CASSWTTYEQYF. Full variable domain (rest looked up from reference TRBV7-2 and TRBJ2-7): GAGVSQSPSNKVTEKGKDVELRCDPISGHTALYWYRQSLGQGLEFLIYFQGNSAPDKSGLPSDRFSAERTGGSVSTLTIQRTQQEDSAVYLCASSWTTYEQYFGPGTRLTVT.

Within the sample, this clone is medium-sized (0.01 to 0.1%). This chain joins TRBV30 and TRBJ2-7; 16 bases line up with TRBD2. CDR1 GTSNPN and CDR2 SVGIG come from the germline V gene (reference sequence). CDR3 length: 16 amino acids. Trimming took 4 bases from V and 11 from J; bases not matched to a gene: 14. This CDR3 is CAWTLGRGGLAGGKYF. The CDR3 DNA reads TGTGCCTGGACCCTCGGAAGGGGGGGACTAGCGGGAGGGAAGTACTTC.